A single sample is the source of the 12 T cell receptor beta chains below, sequenced in a study of T-cell memory formation after mild COVID-19. TCRdb re-derived calls from the 5' RACE reads in MiXCR, one entry per CDR3 protein. Among some 290,000 distinct CDR3 sequences, 16% were seen once, and the ten largest hold roughly 23%. Input material: PBMCs or a T cell subset sorted from them (not recorded which). All receptors come from a man younger than 35 who had mild COVID-19 (a few samples of this study predate the infection). Cell type and time point are not known.

A few counts support this clonotype. The chain recombines TRBV7-2 with TRBJ2-3; 12 bases are a match to TRBD2. CDR3 length: 16 amino acids. CDR1 is SGHTA, CDR2 FQGNSA, per germline. V was clipped by 1 base and J by 5 bases; unmatched bases: 4. CDR3 coding DNA: TGTGCCAGCAGCTTAGGGCTAGCGGGGGGGGTAGATACGCAGTATTTT. Translating gives CASSLGLAGGVDTQYF.

This clonotype has just a few counts. The J gene is TRBJ1-6, the V gene TRBV10-3; D is undetermined. The CDR3 contains 14 residues. CDR1 and CDR2 (germline): ENHRY, SYGVKD. Deletions cut 3 bases from V and 10 bases from J, with 13 bases between. The CDR3 DNA follows: TGTGCCATCAGTGATGAGCGTCGTAACTCACCCCTCCACTTT. As protein: CAISDERRNSPLHF.

This clonotype appeared a few times. The gene calls are TRBV7-6 and TRBJ1-6; 9 positions agree with TRBD1. CDR1 is SGHVS and CDR2 is FNYEAQ in the germline V gene. The CDR3 runs 16 residues. The trim removed 2 bases at V and 7 bases at J, leaving 6 bases unmatched. DNA of the CDR3: TGTGCCAGCAGCTTAATGACAGGGGGTCGAAATTCACCCCTCCACTTT. Translation gives CASSLMTGGRNSPLHF. Complete variable domain (other parts from reference TRBV7-6 and TRBJ1-6): GAGVSQSPRYKVTKRGQDVALRCDPISGHVSLYWYRQALGQGPEFLTYFNYEAQQDKSGLPNDRFSAERPEGSISTLTIQRTEQRDSAMYRCASSLMTGGRNSPLHFGNGTRLTVT.

In this sample, this clonotype turned up a few times. CDR3 region: CASTMDRVETQYF. The CDR3 nucleotides are TGTGCCAGCACCATGGACAGGGTGGAGACCCAGTACTTC. The gene calls are TRBV2 and TRBJ2-5, with 8 bases matching TRBD1. This CDR3 spans 13 amino acids. V was clipped by 7 bases and J by 5 bases; unmatched bases: 6. The germline V gene encodes CDR1 SNHLY and CDR2 FYNNEI.

The rearrangement uses TRBV7-2 and TRBJ2-1, with 9 bases matching TRBD2. The CDR3 runs to 16 residues. With V trimmed by 4 bases and J by 4 bases, 8 bases remained unmatched. CDR1 SGHTA and CDR2 FQGNSA come from the germline V gene. The CDR3 is CASSSASGEPYNEQFF. The CDR3 DNA follows: TGTGCCAGCAGCTCCGCTAGCGGGGAGCCATACAATGAGCAGTTCTTC.

This clonotype showed up just a few times. The chain uses TRBV18 and TRBJ1-4, with no clear D. Germline-derived CDR1 and CDR2 are KGHSH and LQKENI. This CDR3 has 16 residues. Trimming cost V 3 bases and J 0 bases, with 11 bases left between them. The DNA for the CDR3 is TGTGCCAGCTCACCTCAGGAAGGAACAACTAATGAAAAACTGTTTTTT. Protein sequence: CASSPQEGTTNEKLFF.

The chain has TRBV7-9 and TRBJ1-1, with D possibly matching TRBD1 (5 bases). V was pared by 0 bases and J by 14 bases, with 10 bases between. In germline, CDR1 is SEHNR, CDR2 FQNEAQ (reference sequence). This CDR3 contains 11 residues. Here the CDR3 reads CASSLALEGFF. The CDR3 DNA sequence: TGTGCCAGCAGCTTAGCGCTAGAGGGGTTCTTT.

Written as DNA, the CDR3 is TGTGCCAGCAGCCAGCCTGGCGGGGGCACTGAAGCTTTCTTT. The encoded protein is CASSQPGGGTEAFF. The V and J genes are TRBV3-1 and TRBJ1-1, with a possible D match to TRBD1 (5 bases). Trimming took 3 bases from V and 4 from J, leaving 12 bases between them. The CDR3 is made up of 14 amino acids. The germline gives CDR1 LGHDT, CDR2 YNNKEL (reference sequence).

This clonotype was detected only a few times. As DNA, the CDR3 is TGTGCCAGCAGTTCCGGGGGGGGGCGGGAGACCCAGTACTTC. Residues: CASSSGGGRETQYF. The gene calls are TRBV12-3 or TRBV12-4 and TRBJ2-5; TRBD2 matches at 8 bases. V dropped 4 bases and J dropped 5; count of bases not matched to a gene: 6. The CDR3 runs 14 residues.

The V and J genes are TRBV12-3 or TRBV12-4 and TRBJ2-7; 8 bases match TRBD1. The length of the CDR3 is 14 residues. The V and J ends lost 6 bases and 4 bases, in that order; junction bases with no gene match: 8. CDR3 nucleotide sequence: TGTGCCAGCAGACCAGGGGGCGCAGGATACGAGCAGTACTTC. It is translated as CASRPGGAGYEQYF.

V is TRBV7-3 and J is TRBJ2-5; 8 positions agree with TRBD2. The CDR3 loop spans 15 amino acids. The V and J ends lost 1 base and 4 bases, in that order; junction bases with no gene match: 5. Germline V CDR1 and CDR2: SGHTA, FQGTGA. This chain's CDR3 is CASSLNGGAGETQYF. As DNA, the CDR3 is TGTGCCAGCAGCTTAAACGGGGGGGCGGGAGAGACCCAGTACTTC.

CDR3 nucleotides: TGTGCCAGCAGCCTACAGGGGACGGGGACTGAAGCTTTCTTT. Protein sequence: CASSLQGTGTEAFF. This sequence joins TRBV11-2 and TRBJ1-1; 7 positions match TRBD1. CDR1 and CDR2 from the germline V gene are SGHAT and FQNNGV. The CDR3 totals 14 residues. V was pared by 5 bases and J by 5 bases, with 8 bases of the junction left unmatched. The full variable domain, its missing parts supplied by reference TRBV11-2 and TRBJ1-1, is EAGVAQSPRYKIIEKRQSVAFWCNPISGHATLYWYQQILGQGPKLLIQFQNNGVVDDSQLPKDRFSAERLKGVDSTLKIQPAKLEDSAVYLCASSLQGTGTEAFFGQGTRLTVV.